Listed here are 20 T cell receptor beta chains from one sample, sequenced in a study of blood T cell repertoires in COVID-19 (dated by TCRdb to the early 2020s). Library generation was performed with the immunoSEQ multiplex PCR assay. TCRdb limited this immuneACCESS table to in-frame rearrangements with V and J called. A share of clones is missing; checked studies link under half to unresolved V genes, and the rest is unexplained. In all, the sample holds about 100,000 clones, and 88% of those were seen once. About 6.3% of the sample lies in the top ten. Sequencing was performed on peripheral blood. These receptor sequences come from a woman aged 60-75 years with acute or convalescent COVID-19.

The chain has TRBV5-8 and TRBJ1-5; possible D gene TRBD1, 5 bases. The CDR3 runs to 13 residues. The V gene's germline CDR1 is SGHTS and CDR2 YDEGEE. With 4 bases removed from V and 5 bases from J, the gap between germline ends came to 10 bases. The CDR3 nucleotides read TGTGCCAGCAGCGCAGGGAGGGATCAGCCCCAGCATTTT. Protein: CASSAGRDQPQHF.

This clone was seen a few times. The V gene is TRBV11-3, the J gene TRBJ2-1; D is perhaps TRBD2 (5 bases). In germline, CDR1 is SGHNT, CDR2 YENEEA. The V end was cut by 6 bases, the J end by 6 bases, with 15 bases between. The CDR3 has 14 amino acids. CDR3 in DNA: TGTGCCAGCAGGGGAACGGGGTTCGGCAATGAGCAGTTCTTC. This encodes CASRGTGFGNEQFF. The full variable domain, its missing parts supplied by reference TRBV11-3 and TRBJ2-1, is EAGVVQSPRYKIIEKKQPVAFWCNPISGHNTLYWYLQNLGQGPELLIRYENEEAVDDSQLPKDRFSAERLKGVDSTLKIQPAELGDSAVYLCASRGTGFGNEQFFGPGTRLTVL.

V and J are TRBV9 and TRBJ1-3; weak D call: TRBD1 (5 bases). Germline assignment: CDR1 SGDLS and CDR2 YYNGEE. Trimming removed 4 bases at V and 0 bases at J, with 14 bases between. This CDR3 has 16 residues. CDR3 DNA sequence: TGTGCCAGCAGCACCAAACAGGAAATCTCTGGAAACACCATATATTTT. This sequence encodes CASSTKQEISGNTIYF. The full variable domain, its missing parts supplied by reference TRBV9 and TRBJ1-3, is DSGVTQTPKHLITATGQRVTLRCSPRSGDLSVYWYQQSLDQGLQFLIQYYNGEERAKGNILERFSAQQFPDLHSELNLSSLELGDSALYFCASSTKQEISGNTIYFGEGSWLTVV.

V and J are TRBV18 and TRBJ1-1; D gene ambiguous. The germline CDR1 and CDR2 sequences are KGHSH and LQKENI. Trimming left V 4 bases short and J 3 bases short, with 9 bases between. This CDR3 comprises 13 residues. Written as DNA, the CDR3 is TGTGCCAGCTCACTAAACAGATACACTGAAGCTTTCTTT. It yields the protein CASSLNRYTEAFF.

This chain joins TRBV7-9 and TRBJ2-1; 7 nucleotides match TRBD2. Unmatched junction bases numbered 11, after V lost 5 bases and J lost 7 bases. The CDR3 is made up of 15 amino acids. In germline, CDR1 is SEHNR, CDR2 FQNEAQ (reference sequence). CDR3: CASSRSGMVENEQFF. CDR3 nucleotides: TGTGCCAGCAGCCGAAGCGGGATGGTCGAGAATGAGCAGTTCTTC. Full variable domain (outside the CDR3, taken from reference TRBV7-9 and TRBJ2-1): DTGVSQNPRHKITKRGQNVTFRCDPISEHNRLYWYRQTLGQGPEFLTYFQNEAQLEKSRLLSDRFSAERPKGSFSTLEIQRTEQGDSAMYLCASSRSGMVENEQFFGPGTRLTVL.

The chain has TRBV28 and TRBJ2-1; D perhaps matches TRBD2 (5 bases). Germline CDR1 is MDHEN and CDR2 is SYDVKM. The length of the CDR3 is 15 residues. V lost 5 bases, J lost 0 bases, and 11 bases lay in between. CDR3 DNA sequence: TGTGCCAGCAGTGCGGAGGCCCTCTCCTACAATGAGCAGTTCTTC. Encoded protein: CASSAEALSYNEQFF.

This sequence joins TRBV27 and TRBJ2-3; the D gene is possibly TRBD1 (5 bases). Per germline, CDR1 MNHEY and CDR2 SMNVEV (reference sequence). The CDR3 runs 14 residues. V was pared by 8 bases and J by 1 base, with 13 bases between. As DNA, the CDR3 is TGTGCCAGCCGAATTAGGGGCCGCACAGATACGCAGTATTTT. Translation gives CASRIRGRTDTQYF.

The rearrangement links TRBV3-1 (or the pseudogene TRBV3-2) to TRBJ1-5; D remains ambiguous. The CDR3 spans 14 residues. Trimming removed 0 bases at V and 9 bases at J, with 12 bases between. Germline-derived CDR1 and CDR2 are LGHDT and YNNKEL (reference sequence). The CDR3 sequence is CASSQDNRRGPQHF. CDR3 nucleotides: TGTGCCAGCAGCCAAGACAACCGGAGAGGGCCCCAGCATTTT.

The V gene is TRBV5-1, the J gene TRBJ1-4; D is undetermined. The CDR3 has 14 amino acids. V was clipped by 0 bases and J by 2 bases, with 5 bases between them. CDR1 is SGHRS and CDR2 is YFSETQ in the germline V gene. CDR3 residues: CASSLAGTNEKLFF. CDR3 nucleotide sequence: TGCGCCAGCAGCTTGGCCGGTACTAATGAAAAACTGTTTTTT.

The V call is TRBV5-4, the J call TRBJ2-1; 9 bases fit TRBD1. The germline V gene has CDR1 SGHNT and CDR2 YYREEE (reference sequence). Trimming took 0 bases from V and 6 from J; bases not matched to a gene: 7. This CDR3 is built from 16 residues. CDR3 sequence (DNA): TGTGCCAGCAGCTTGGGTGGGACAGGGACCGCCAATGAGCAGTTCTTC. Amino acid sequence: CASSLGGTGTANEQFF.

This chain links TRBV24-1 with TRBJ1-2; 8 bases line up with TRBD1. CDR1 and CDR2 (germline): KGHDR, SFDVKD. The CDR3 totals 13 residues. Trimming at V came to 5 bases and at J to 4 bases, leaving 2 bases not matched to a gene. The CDR3 protein is CATSGTGGYGYTF. The CDR3 nucleotides are TGTGCCACCAGTGGAACAGGGGGCTATGGCTACACCTTC.

This chain connects TRBV6-6 to TRBJ2-1; 7 bases are shared with TRBD1. The CDR3 has 14 residues. V was pared by 6 bases and J by 8 bases, with 10 bases of the junction left unmatched. Per the germline V gene, CDR1 is MNHNY and CDR2 is SVGAGI (reference sequence). The CDR3 DNA sequence: TGTGCCAGCAGGGTAGCAGGGGGATGGGATGAGCAGTTCTTC. Translated, it gives CASRVAGGWDEQFF.

The CDR3 spells CASSLDVRRDTEAFF. CDR3 nucleotides: TGCGCCAGCAGCTTGGACGTCCGGAGGGACACTGAAGCTTTCTTT. The chain couples TRBV5-1 to TRBJ1-1; D is unresolved. V dropped 0 bases and J dropped 3 bases, with 12 bases sitting between them. The CDR3 is made up of 15 amino acids. CDR1 and CDR2 (germline): SGHRS, YFSETQ.

A single count supports this clone. The J gene is TRBJ1-5, the V gene TRBV21-1. TRBV21-1 is labeled a pseudogene. This CDR3 comprises 12 residues. The CDR3, as DNA: TGTGCCAGCAGCAGCTCGGCGGAGGGCCAGCATTTT. Its translation is CASSSSAEGQHF.

The chain recombines TRBV7-6 with TRBJ2-1; TRBD2 aligns across 9 bases. V lost 1 base, J lost 7 bases, and 5 bases stayed unmatched. CDR3 size: 15 residues. Per the germline V gene, CDR1 is SGHVS and CDR2 is FNYEAQ. The chain's CDR3 is CASSLGAGGLNEQFF. The CDR3 nucleotides are TGTGCCAGCAGCTTAGGTGCGGGAGGGTTGAATGAGCAGTTCTTC.

The gene calls are TRBV5-1 and TRBJ1-5; D ambiguous. The CDR3 contains 14 residues. From germline, CDR1 is SGHRS and CDR2 YFSETQ. V lost 4 bases and J lost 5, with 13 bases in between. CDR3 protein: CASSDGRTDQPQHF. Written as DNA, the CDR3 is TGCGCCAGCAGCGATGGCAGGACTGATCAGCCCCAGCATTTT.

This clone was seen once. The chain is built from TRBV9 and TRBJ1-1, with D unresolved. V lost 5 bases to trimming and J lost 1 base, with 12 bases between them. CDR1 and CDR2 from the germline V gene are SGDLS and YYNGEE. The CDR3 is made up of 14 amino acids. The CDR3 region is CASSPGNQNTEAFF. CDR3 nucleotide sequence: TGTGCCAGCAGTCCGGGAAACCAGAACACTGAAGCTTTCTTT.

The J gene is TRBJ2-3, the V gene TRBV6-2 or TRBV6-3, with 9 bases matching TRBD1. V lost 7 bases, J lost 8 bases, and 10 bases stayed unmatched. Germline V gene lookup returns CDR1 MNHEY and CDR2 SVGEGT. This CDR3 is built from 14 residues. The CDR3 DNA reads TGTGCCAGCACCCCGGGACAGGGAATGGGTACGCAGTATTTT. Its translation: CASTPGQGMGTQYF.

This chain connects TRBV28 to TRBJ1-5, with 7 nucleotides matching TRBD1. Per germline, CDR1 MDHEN and CDR2 SYDVKM. V gave up 8 bases and J gave up 3 bases; unmatched junction bases: 7. CDR3 size: 14 residues. This CDR3 is CASLDRAVNQPQHF. CDR3 DNA: TGTGCCAGCCTCGACAGGGCGGTCAATCAGCCCCAGCATTTT. The full variable domain, rest sourced from reference TRBV28 and TRBJ1-5, is DVKVTQSSRYLVKRTGEKVFLECVQDMDHENMFWYRQDPGLGLRLIYFSYDVKMKEKGDIPEGYSVSREKKERFSLILESASTNQTSMYLCASLDRAVNQPQHFGDGTRLSIL.

A single count supports this clone. This sequence joins TRBV7-9 and TRBJ2-2; D is perhaps TRBD1 (5 bases). V shed 1 base and J shed 4 bases, with 7 bases lying between them. Germline lookup yields CDR1 SEHNR and CDR2 FQNEAQ (reference sequence). This CDR3 is 14 amino acids long. The chain's CDR3 is CASSLGGPTGELFF. The CDR3 DNA reads as TGTGCCAGCAGCTTAGGGGGCCCCACCGGGGAGCTGTTTTTT.